These 24 T cell receptor beta chains were all obtained from the same sample, sequenced in a study of Ad26.COV2.S vaccination and SARS-CoV-2 variants. TCRdb keeps only in-frame clones here, not all; method: immunoSEQ multiplex PCR. The sample yields 350,000 to 450,000 clones, around 91% seen once. The treatment here: over 15 received Ad26.COV2.S at low or high dose, single or two shots; about 5 received placebo; per-sample allocation not given. Collection of samples fell on day 63 after the first vaccine or placebo injection. The starting material was peripheral blood, obtained in a trial of Ad26.COV2.S vaccine versus placebo. These receptors came from a person between 18 and 59 years old who received the Ad26.COV2.S COVID-19 vaccine or a placebo.

The rearrangement uses TRBV19 and TRBJ1-4, with a possible D match to TRBD1 (5 bases). This CDR3 has 15 amino acids. CDR1 and CDR2 (germline): LNHDA, SQIVND (reference sequence). V was cut by 10 bases and J by 7 bases, with 22 bases left in between. The CDR3 reads CATHPTGASGEKLFF. The CDR3, as DNA: TGTGCCACTCACCCCACAGGTGCCAGCGGTGAAAAACTGTTTTTT.

The chain recombines TRBV5-4 with TRBJ2-1; 13 nucleotides agree with TRBD2. Germline V gene lookup returns CDR1 SGHNT and CDR2 YYREEE (reference sequence). The CDR3 has 15 residues. Trimming at V came to 0 bases and at J to 7 bases, leaving 1 base not matched to a gene. The CDR3 coding sequence is TGTGCCAGCAGCTTGGGACTAGCGGGAGGAAATGAGCAGTTCTTC. Translating gives CASSLGLAGGNEQFF.

The chain carries TRBV5-1 and TRBJ2-3; D possibly corresponds to TRBD1 (5 bases). Trimming took off 5 bases at V and 0 bases at J, with 16 bases between the two ends. Germline V lookup: CDR1 SGHRS, CDR2 YFSETQ. This CDR3 has 16 amino acids. CDR3 sequence: CASRSVGLTSTDTQYF. CDR3 in DNA: TGCGCCAGCAGAAGCGTGGGGCTCACTAGCACAGATACGCAGTATTTT. Using reference TRBV5-1 and TRBJ2-3 for the parts outside the CDR3, the full variable domain is KAGVTQTPRYLIKTRGQQVTLSCSPISGHRSVSWYQQTPGQGLQFLFEYFSETQRNKGNFPGRFSGRQFSNSRSEMNVSTLELGDSALYLCASRSVGLTSTDTQYFGPGTRLTVL.

The chain recombines TRBV30 with TRBJ2-3, with a possible D match to TRBD2 (5 bases). The CDR3 is made up of 11 amino acids. Germline V gene sequence: CDR1 GTSNPN, CDR2 SVGIG (reference sequence). V lost 8 bases and J lost 5, with 11 bases in between. Here the CDR3 reads CALGRGDTQYF. The CDR3 DNA reads as TGTGCCCTCGGACGGGGAGATACGCAGTATTTT.

The chain is built from TRBV6-2 or TRBV6-3 and TRBJ2-1; perhaps D is TRBD1 or TRBD2 (6 bases each). Germline V gene lookup returns CDR1 MNHEY and CDR2 SVGEGT. Trimming stripped 5 bases from V and 6 bases from J, with 11 bases between. CDR3 length: 13 residues. This CDR3 is CASSPGGFNEQFF. CDR3 DNA sequence: TGTGCCAGCAGTCCCGGGGGCTTCAATGAGCAGTTCTTC.

This sequence joins TRBV28 and TRBJ1-2; 7 nucleotides agree with TRBD1. V gave up 2 bases and J gave up 5 bases; unmatched junction bases: 11. This CDR3 is 16 amino acids long. Germline V gives CDR1 MDHEN, CDR2 SYDVKM. The CDR3 DNA reads TGTGCCAGCAGTTTAAGGGTCGGCACAGGGGAATATGGCTACACCTTC. It encodes CASSLRVGTGEYGYTF.

This clone showed up just once. The chain recombines TRBV6-2 or TRBV6-3 with TRBJ1-3; D is unclear. CDR1 is MNHEY, CDR2 SVGEGT, per germline. The CDR3 is 14 amino acids. V lost 7 bases to trimming and J lost 0 bases, with 10 bases between them. CDR3: CASTPTYSGNTIYF. CDR3 nucleotides: TGTGCCAGCACCCCGACATACTCTGGAAACACCATATATTTT.

The chain employs TRBV5-4 and TRBJ1-3, with TRBD1 matching over 7 bases. V lost 0 bases, J lost 2 bases, and 5 bases stayed unmatched. CDR3 length: 16 amino acids. Germline V gene sequence: CDR1 SGHNT, CDR2 YYREEE (reference sequence). The CDR3 loop reads CASSLDRDRPGNTIYF. The CDR3 DNA reads TGTGCCAGCAGCTTGGATCGGGACAGACCTGGAAACACCATATATTTT.

The J gene is TRBJ2-1, the V gene TRBV6-4; no clear D. CDR3 size: 13 residues. Germline V gene sequence: CDR1 MRHNA, CDR2 SNTAGT. Trimming removed 8 bases from V and 0 bases from J, with 8 bases in between. As DNA, the CDR3 is TGTGCCAGCGCCCGGAGCTCCTACAATGAGCAGTTCTTC. Its translation is CASARSSYNEQFF.

The V and J genes are TRBV4-2 and TRBJ1-5; D not resolved. Trimming pared 1 base from V and 2 bases from J, leaving 6 bases between. The CDR3 is 14 residues long. Per the germline V gene, CDR1 is LGHNA and CDR2 is YNFKEQ. CDR3 in DNA: TGTGCCAGCAGCCAAGGAGAGGGCAATCAGCCCCAGCATTTT. Translating it yields CASSQGEGNQPQHF.

This clone was seen only once. Other DNA sequences in this specimen translate into the identical CDR3. V and J are TRBV30 and TRBJ1-1; D perhaps matches TRBD1 (6 bases). Germline assignment: CDR1 GTSNPN and CDR2 SVGIG (reference sequence). V was clipped by 0 bases and J by 1 base, with 6 bases between them. This CDR3 is built from 13 residues. CDR3 nucleotide sequence: TGTGCCTGGAGTGTAGGGGGGAACACTGAAGCTTTCTTT. This gives the protein CAWSVGGNTEAFF.

As regards this clone: The junction differs from germline at one of its ends, possibly a read error. The CDR3 sequence: CASRDCGGAYEKLFF. CDR3 in DNA: TGTGCTAGCAGGGACTGCGGGGGCGCGTATGAAAAACTGTTTTTT. The V and J genes are TRBV7-7 and TRBJ1-4; possible D gene TRBD1, 6 bases. CDR1 is SSHAT, CDR2 FNYEAQ, per germline (reference sequence). CDR3 length: 15 residues. Variable domain in full (rest from reference TRBV7-7 and TRBJ1-4): GAGVSQSPRYKVTKRGQDVTLRCDPISSHATLYWYQQALGQGPEFLTYFNYEAQPDKSGLPSDRFSAERPEGSISTLTIQRTEQRDSAMYRCASRDCGGAYEKLFFGSGTQLSVL.

The rearrangement uses TRBV6-5 and TRBJ2-7, with a possible D match to TRBD2 (6 bases). The CDR3 has 13 residues. V was clipped by 6 bases and J by 3 bases, with 12 bases between them. Germline-derived CDR1 and CDR2 are MNHEY and SVGAGI. The CDR3 spells CASSRDLLYEQYF. DNA of the CDR3: TGTGCCAGCAGCCGGGACTTGCTCTACGAGCAGTACTTC.

The genes are TRBV11-2 and TRBJ2-3; possibly TRBD2 for D (5 bases). CDR3 size: 15 residues. Trimming removed 3 bases from V and 3 bases from J, with 13 bases in between. CDR1 SGHAT and CDR2 FQNNGV come from the germline V gene. The CDR3 protein is CASSFYRWETDTQYF. DNA for the CDR3: TGTGCCAGCAGCTTTTATCGGTGGGAGACAGATACGCAGTATTTT.

The chain carries TRBV29-1 and TRBJ2-1; D possibly matches TRBD1 or TRBD2 (5 bases each). CDR1 is SQVTM, CDR2 ANQGSEA, per germline. V dropped 6 bases and J dropped 8 bases, with 17 bases sitting between them. This CDR3 contains 13 residues. The CDR3 DNA sequence: TGCAGCGTGGGCAGGGTCCTCGGGGATGAGCAGTTCTTC. The encoded protein is CSVGRVLGDEQFF.

The V call is TRBV5-6, the J call TRBJ2-2, with 7 bases identical to TRBD1. The V segment lost 7 bases and the J segment 3 bases; nucleotides outside the gene matches: 6. The CDR3 totals 14 residues. Per germline, CDR1 SGHDT and CDR2 YYEEEE. The CDR3, as DNA: TGTGCCAGCTCCATGACAGGGCACACCGGGGAGCTGTTTTTT. Its translation: CASSMTGHTGELFF. Using reference TRBV5-6 and TRBJ2-2 for the parts outside the CDR3, the full variable domain is DAGVTQSPTHLIKTRGQQVTLRCSPKSGHDTVSWYQQALGQGPQFIFQYYEEEERQRGNFPDRFSGHQFPNYSSELNVNALLLGDSALYLCASSMTGHTGELFFGEGSRLTVL.

This chain links TRBV6-5 with TRBJ2-1; 9 bases fit TRBD2. Per germline, CDR1 MNHEY and CDR2 SVGAGI. The V segment lost 6 bases and the J segment 12 bases; nucleotides outside the gene matches: 6. The CDR3 spans 12 residues. In nucleotides, the CDR3 is TGTGCCAGCAGCCCGACTAGCGGAAGGCAGTTCTTC. This gives the protein CASSPTSGRQFF.

The V gene is TRBV6-5, the J gene TRBJ2-2, with D perhaps TRBD1 (5 bases). Germline CDR1 MNHEY, CDR2 SVGAGI. This CDR3 is built from 11 residues. Trimming took off 8 bases at V and 13 bases at J, with 14 bases between the two ends. DNA of the CDR3: TGTGCCAGCCCCCTCACAGGCGTGCTGTTTTTT. This encodes CASPLTGVLFF.

The rearrangement uses TRBV28 and TRBJ1-1, with 7 nucleotides matching TRBD1. CDR3 length: 14 amino acids. J lost 6 bases, V lost 6 bases, and 10 bases had no gene match. Germline CDR1 is MDHEN and CDR2 is SYDVKM. CDR3 coding DNA: TGTGCCAGCAGCCTACTACAGGGGAGGGCTGAAGCTTTCTTT. Protein sequence: CASSLLQGRAEAFF. The full variable domain, rest sourced from reference TRBV28 and TRBJ1-1, is DVKVTQSSRYLVKRTGEKVFLECVQDMDHENMFWYRQDPGLGLRLIYFSYDVKMKEKGDIPEGYSVSREKKERFSLILESASTNQTSMYLCASSLLQGRAEAFFGQGTRLTVV.

J is TRBJ2-1 and V is TRBV27; TRBD2 agrees at 13 bases. Germline V gene sequence: CDR1 MNHEY, CDR2 SMNVEV (reference sequence). Trimming at V came to 5 bases and at J to 4 bases, leaving 8 bases not matched to a gene. The CDR3 covers 17 residues. The CDR3 protein is CASSPRLAGGGYNEQFF. The CDR3 DNA follows: TGTGCCAGCAGTCCCCGACTAGCGGGAGGAGGGTACAATGAGCAGTTCTTC.

The V gene is TRBV29-1, the J gene TRBJ2-1; tentative D call: TRBD2 (6 bases). Trimming removed 4 bases from V and 0 bases from J, with 10 bases in between. CDR3 length: 14 amino acids. Germline V gives CDR1 SQVTM, CDR2 ANQGSEA. The CDR3 loop is CSVGVADSYNEQFF. The CDR3 DNA sequence: TGCAGCGTTGGGGTAGCGGACTCCTACAATGAGCAGTTCTTC.

The chain is built from TRBV3-1 (or the pseudogene TRBV3-2) and TRBJ2-3, with D possibly TRBD2 on 5 matching bases. This CDR3 comprises 12 residues. The V and J ends lost 4 bases and 5 bases respectively, with 7 bases between them. Germline V gives CDR1 LGHDT, CDR2 YNNKEL (reference sequence). The CDR3 region has the DNA TGTGCCAGCAGCCCCGCGGGAGATACGCAGTATTTT. Translated, it gives CASSPAGDTQYF.

The count of this clone is one. The chain joins TRBV12-3 or TRBV12-4 to TRBJ2-6, with no clear D. Trimming left V 9 bases short and J 4 bases short, with 10 bases between. This CDR3 has 13 amino acids. CDR3 in amino acids: CASGLSGANVLTF. The CDR3, as DNA: TGTGCCAGTGGGTTATCCGGGGCCAACGTCCTGACTTTC.

This rearrangement joins TRBV13 to TRBJ2-4, with 8 bases identical to TRBD2. After removal of 3 bases from V and 1 base from J, the junction contained 20 bases not matched to a gene. CDR1 and CDR2 (germline): PRHDT, FYEKMQ (reference sequence). The CDR3 has 21 amino acids. The CDR3 nucleotides are TGTGCCAGCAGCTTTAGCGGGACGGAGAGTCACCTTTTTTTGGCCAAAAACATTCAGTACTTC. Protein product: CASSFSGTESHLFLAKNIQYF.